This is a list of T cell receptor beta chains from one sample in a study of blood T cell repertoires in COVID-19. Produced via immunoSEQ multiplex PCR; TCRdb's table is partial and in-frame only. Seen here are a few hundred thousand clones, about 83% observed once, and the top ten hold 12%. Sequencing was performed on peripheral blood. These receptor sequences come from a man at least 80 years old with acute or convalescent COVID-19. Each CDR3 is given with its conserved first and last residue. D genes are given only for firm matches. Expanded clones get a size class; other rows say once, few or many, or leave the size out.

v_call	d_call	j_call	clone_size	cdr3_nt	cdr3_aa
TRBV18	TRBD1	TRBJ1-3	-	TGTGCCAGCTCACCACTGGACAGGGGGACCTTTGGAAACACCATATATTTT	CASSPLDRGTFGNTIYF
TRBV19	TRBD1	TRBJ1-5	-	TGTGCCAGTAGTATATTGGACAGGGAGGTGTCTCAGCCCCAGCATTTT	CASSILDREVSQPQHF
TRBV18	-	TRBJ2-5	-	TGTGCCAGCTCACCCAACAGCGGGGAGACCCAGTACTTC	CASSPNSGETQYF
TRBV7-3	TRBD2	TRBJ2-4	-	TGTGCCAGCAGTCGGGGGGGCCCTGCGGACATTCAGTACTTC	CASSRGGPADIQYF
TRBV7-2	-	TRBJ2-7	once	TGTGCCAGCAGCTCCCTCCAGGGGGGCAGCGAGCAGTACTTC	CASSSLQGGSEQYF
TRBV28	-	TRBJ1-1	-	TGTGCCAGCAACACCGGGGGGACTGAAGCTTTCTTT	CASNTGGTEAFF
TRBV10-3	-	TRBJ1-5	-	TGTGCCATCAGTGAGTTGGCGGGTCAGCCCCAGCATTTT	CAISELAGQPQHF
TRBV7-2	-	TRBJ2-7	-	TGTGCCAGCAGCTTAGCCGGGCAGGGTAACTACGAGCAGTACTTC	CASSLAGQGNYEQYF
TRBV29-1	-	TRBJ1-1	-	TGCAGCGTTGTGGGGCAAACCACGTTGAAAGCTTTCTTT	CSVVGQTTLKAFF
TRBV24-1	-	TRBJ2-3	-	TGTGCCACCAGTGATCCCTCCCGACAAGGTACGCAGTATTTT	CATSDPSRQGTQYF
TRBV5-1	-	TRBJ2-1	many	TGCGCCAGCAGCTTGGCGTCTAGTGTCGATGAGCAGTTCTTC	CASSLASSVDEQFF
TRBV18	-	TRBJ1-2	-	TGTGCCAGCTCACCCCGTATGGAGGAAGGCTACACCTTC	CASSPRMEEGYTF
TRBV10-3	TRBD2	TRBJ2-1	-	TGTGCCATCAGTGCAGGGACTAGCACGTTCTTC	CAISAGTSTFF
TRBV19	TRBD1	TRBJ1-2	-	TGTGCCAGTAGTCCGGAGGGACAGGCTAACTATGGCTACACCTTC	CASSPEGQANYGYTF
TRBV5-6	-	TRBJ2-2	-	TGTGCCAGCACCCTAGGCAGGGCCACCGGGGAGCTGTTTTTT	CASTLGRATGELFF
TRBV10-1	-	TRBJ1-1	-	TGCGCCAGCAGTCGAGGTGGGACTGAAGCTTTCTTT	CASSRGGTEAFF
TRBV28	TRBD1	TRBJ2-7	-	TGTGCCAGCAGCCTGACAGGGGGAAACTACGAGCAGTACTTC	CASSLTGGNYEQYF
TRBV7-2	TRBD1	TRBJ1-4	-	TGTGCCAGCAGCTCCGGACAGGCACTCAATGAAAAACTGTTTTTT	CASSSGQALNEKLFF
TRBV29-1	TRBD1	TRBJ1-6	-	TGCAGCGTTTCGACAGGGGGCGATTCACCCCTCCACTTT	CSVSTGGDSPLHF
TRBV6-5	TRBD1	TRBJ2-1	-	TGTGCCATTGGGGACAGGTCCTACAATGAGCAGTTCTTC	CAIGDRSYNEQFF
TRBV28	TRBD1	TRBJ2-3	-	TGTGCCAGCAGTCGGACAGGCCCAGATACGCAGTATTTT	CASSRTGPDTQYF
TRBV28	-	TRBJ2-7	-	TGTGCCAGCAGTTACCCGAGCTACGAGCAGTACTTC	CASSYPSYEQYF
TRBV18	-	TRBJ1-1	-	TGTGCCAGCTCACCACCGGCAATTTTCACGCCTTTCTTT	CASSPPAIFTPFF
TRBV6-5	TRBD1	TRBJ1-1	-	TGTGCCAGCAGTCCCCGACAGGGAGCAAACACTGAAGCTTTCTTT	CASSPRQGANTEAFF
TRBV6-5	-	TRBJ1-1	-	TGTGCCAGCAGTTACCCGTCGGAAGGGGATAGGACTGAAGCTTTCTTT	CASSYPSEGDRTEAFF
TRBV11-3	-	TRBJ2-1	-	TGTGCCAGCAGCCCAGCCGGGACTCCCTTCTACAATGAGCAGTTCTTC	CASSPAGTPFYNEQFF
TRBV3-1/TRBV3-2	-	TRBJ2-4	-	TGTGCCAGCAGCCAAGAGCGCAGGGGTAAAGCCAAAAACATTCAGTACTTC	CASSQERRGKAKNIQYF
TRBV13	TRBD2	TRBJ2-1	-	TGTGCCAGCAATACCCGGAGTGGGTCGCAGCGGGAGTATTATGAGCAGTTCTTC	CASNTRSGSQREYYEQFF
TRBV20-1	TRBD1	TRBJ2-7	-	TGCAGTGAGGGACAGACCTACGAGCAGTACTTC	CSEGQTYEQYF
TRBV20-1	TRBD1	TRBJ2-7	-	TGCAGTGCAGGGACAGACTACGAGCAGTACTTC	CSAGTDYEQYF
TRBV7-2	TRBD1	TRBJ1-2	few	TGTGCCAGCAGCTCCGCAGGGGGCGACTATGGCTACACCTTC	CASSSAGGDYGYTF
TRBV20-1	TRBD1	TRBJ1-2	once	TGCAGTGCTAGTGAGGACAGGGGTATACGTGGTGGCTACACCTTC	CSASEDRGIRGGYTF
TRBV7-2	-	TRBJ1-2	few	TGTGCCAGCAGCCCGCCGGGTGTGGTCTATGGCTACACCTTC	CASSPPGVVYGYTF
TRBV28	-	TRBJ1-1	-	TGTGCCAGCATTGCCCCCGGGAACACTGAAGCTTTCTTT	CASIAPGNTEAFF
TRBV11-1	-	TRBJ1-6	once	TGTGCCAGCAGCGACAGGACGAATTCACCCCTCCACTTT	CASSDRTNSPLHF
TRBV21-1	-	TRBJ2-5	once	TGTGCCAGCGAACAGGGGTTTTTTTTGGAGACCCAGTACTTC	CASEQGFFLETQYF
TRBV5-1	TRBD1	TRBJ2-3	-	TGCGCCAGCAGCTTGCGGGGGACAGGGGTCGATACGCAGTATTTT	CASSLRGTGVDTQYF
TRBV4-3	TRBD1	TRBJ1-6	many	TGCGCCAGCAGCCAAGTCATGGACAGGGCGCATTCACCCCTCCACTTT	CASSQVMDRAHSPLHF
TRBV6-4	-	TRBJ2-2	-	TGTGCCAGCAGATCCACTAGCTACGGGGAGCTGTTTTTT	CASRSTSYGELFF
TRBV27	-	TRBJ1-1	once	TGTGCCAGCAGTTCAGTGGCCACTGAAGCTTTCTTT	CASSSVATEAFF
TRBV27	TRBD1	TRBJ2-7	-	TGTGCCAGCAGTCCTCGGGACAGACCCTACGAGCAGTACTTC	CASSPRDRPYEQYF
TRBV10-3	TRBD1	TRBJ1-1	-	TGTGCCATCAGTGCCGCGACAGGGGGATCGGTGAACACTGAAGCTTTCTTT	CAISAATGGSVNTEAFF
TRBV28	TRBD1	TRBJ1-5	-	TGTGCCAGCAGTTTAGACAGGGTTTTAGGTCGGCCCCAGCATTTT	CASSLDRVLGRPQHF
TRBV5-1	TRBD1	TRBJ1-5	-	TGCGCCAGCAGCTTTGGGACAGCTAATCAGCCCCAGCATTTT	CASSFGTANQPQHF
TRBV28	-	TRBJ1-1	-	TGTGCCAGCAGCCTGGGACTTCTGAACACTGAAGCTTTCTTT	CASSLGLLNTEAFF
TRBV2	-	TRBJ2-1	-	TGTGCCAGCATGGCCCAGGGGGGCCCCGGAGAGCAGTTCTTC	CASMAQGGPGEQFF
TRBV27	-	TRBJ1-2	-	TGTGCCAGCAGTTTTGGATCACAGGGCTTTTTTGGTAATGGCTACACCTTC	CASSFGSQGFFGNGYTF
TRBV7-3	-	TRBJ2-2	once	TGTGCCAGCAGCTTATTAACAGGGCACGGGGAGCTGTTTTTT	CASSLLTGHGELFF
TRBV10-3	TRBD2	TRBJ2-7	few	TGTGCCATCAGTGAGTTAGCGGGAAGGAACGAGCAGTACTTC	CAISELAGRNEQYF
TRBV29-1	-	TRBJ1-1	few	TGCAGCGTTGATCAGGTCATGAACACTGAAGCTTTCTTT	CSVDQVMNTEAFF
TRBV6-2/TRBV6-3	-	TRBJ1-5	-	TGTGCCAGCAGTTACGATGTGGGACACAATAGCAATCAGCCCCAGCATTTT	CASSYDVGHNSNQPQHF
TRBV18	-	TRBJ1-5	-	TGTGCCAGCTCGCCTGGTACAGTAAATCAGCCCCAGCATTTT	CASSPGTVNQPQHF